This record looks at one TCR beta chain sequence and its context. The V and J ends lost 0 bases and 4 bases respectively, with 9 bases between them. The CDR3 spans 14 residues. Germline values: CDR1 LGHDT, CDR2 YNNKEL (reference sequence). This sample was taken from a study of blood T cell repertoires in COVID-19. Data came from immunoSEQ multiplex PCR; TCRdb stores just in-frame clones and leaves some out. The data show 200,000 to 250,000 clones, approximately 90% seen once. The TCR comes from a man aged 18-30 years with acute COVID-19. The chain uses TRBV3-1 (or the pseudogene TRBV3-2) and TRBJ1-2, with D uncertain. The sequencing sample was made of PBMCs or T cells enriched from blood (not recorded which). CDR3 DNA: TGTGCCAGCAGCCAAGATCCGGAGGGCTATGGCTACACCTTC. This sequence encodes CASSQDPEGYGYTF.